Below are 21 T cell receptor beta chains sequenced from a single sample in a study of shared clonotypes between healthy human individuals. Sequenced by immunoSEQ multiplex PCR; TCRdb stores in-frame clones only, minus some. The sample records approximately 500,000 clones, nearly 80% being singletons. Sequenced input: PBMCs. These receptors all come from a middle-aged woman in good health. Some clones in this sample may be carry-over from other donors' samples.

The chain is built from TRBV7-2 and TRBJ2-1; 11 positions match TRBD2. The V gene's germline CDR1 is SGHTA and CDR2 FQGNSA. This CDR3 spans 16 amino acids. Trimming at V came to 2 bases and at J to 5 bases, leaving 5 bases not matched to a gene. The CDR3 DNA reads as TGTGCCAGCAGCTTATTCTCGGGACTAGCGGACAATGAGCAGTTCTTC. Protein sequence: CASSLFSGLADNEQFF.

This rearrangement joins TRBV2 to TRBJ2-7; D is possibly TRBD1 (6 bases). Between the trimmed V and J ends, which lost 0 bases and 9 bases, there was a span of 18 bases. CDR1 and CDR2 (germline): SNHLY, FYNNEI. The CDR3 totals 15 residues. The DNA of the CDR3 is TGTGCCAGCAGTGAAGCGCTTGGCCGGCGAGGGGGGCAGTACTTC. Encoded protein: CASSEALGRRGGQYF.

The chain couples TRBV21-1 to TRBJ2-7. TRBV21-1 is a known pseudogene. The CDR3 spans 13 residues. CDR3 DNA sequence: TGTGCCAGCAGCAAATGGGAATCCTACGAGCAGTACTTC. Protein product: CASSKWESYEQYF.

CDR3 nucleotide sequence: TGTGCCAGCAGTGGGGCAGTAGTGGATACGCAGTATTTT. Translating gives CASSGAVVDTQYF. The chain uses TRBV2 and TRBJ2-3, with D hard to call. CDR3 size: 13 residues. With 4 bases removed from V and 6 bases from J, the gap between germline ends came to 11 bases. Germline V lookup: CDR1 SNHLY, CDR2 FYNNEI.

The CDR3 is CASSQDEWGAGGYEQYF. The CDR3 bases are TGCGCCAGCAGCCAAGATGAATGGGGAGCGGGAGGGTACGAGCAGTACTTC. The chain couples TRBV4-1 to TRBJ2-7; 10 bases fit TRBD2. The CDR3 sequence is 17 residues long. Trimming removed 0 bases from V and 4 bases from J; junction bases left unmatched: 9. Germline V gives CDR1 MGHRA, CDR2 YSYEKL.

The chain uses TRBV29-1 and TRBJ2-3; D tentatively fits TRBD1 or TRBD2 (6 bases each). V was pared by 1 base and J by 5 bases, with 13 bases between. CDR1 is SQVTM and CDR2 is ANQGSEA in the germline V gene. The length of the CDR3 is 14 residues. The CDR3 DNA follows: TGCAGCGTTGAAGTAGGGGGGCTTCAAGATACGCAGTATTTT. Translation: CSVEVGGLQDTQYF.

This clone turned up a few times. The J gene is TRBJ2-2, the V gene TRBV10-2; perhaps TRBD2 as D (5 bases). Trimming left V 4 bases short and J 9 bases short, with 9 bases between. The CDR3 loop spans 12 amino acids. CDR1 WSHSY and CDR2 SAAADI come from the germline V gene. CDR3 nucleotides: TGCGCCAGCAGTGGGGAGAAGTGGGAGCTGTTTTTT. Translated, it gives CASSGEKWELFF.

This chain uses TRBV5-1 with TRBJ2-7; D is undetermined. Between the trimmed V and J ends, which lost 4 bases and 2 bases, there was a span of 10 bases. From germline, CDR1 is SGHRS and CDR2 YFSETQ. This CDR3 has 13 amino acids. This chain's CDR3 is CASSQDGPYEQYF. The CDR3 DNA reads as TGCGCCAGCAGCCAAGACGGACCCTACGAGCAGTACTTC.

The DNA for the CDR3 is TGTGCCAGCACCACCGGACTAGCGGGAGTTGGGGGCCAAGAGACCCAGTACTTC. Residues: CASTTGLAGVGGQETQYF. The chain couples TRBV5-4 to TRBJ2-5, with 13 bases fitting TRBD2. This CDR3 comprises 18 residues. V lost 6 bases and J lost 1; bases outside the gene matches: 12. Per germline, CDR1 SGHNT and CDR2 YYREEE (reference sequence). Based on the CDR3 plus reference TRBV5-4 and TRBJ2-5, the full variable domain is ETGVTQSPTHLIKTRGQQVTLRCSSQSGHNTVSWYQQALGQGPQFIFQYYREEENGRGNFPPRFSGLQFPNYSSELNVNALELDDSALYLCASTTGLAGVGGQETQYFGPGTRLLVL.

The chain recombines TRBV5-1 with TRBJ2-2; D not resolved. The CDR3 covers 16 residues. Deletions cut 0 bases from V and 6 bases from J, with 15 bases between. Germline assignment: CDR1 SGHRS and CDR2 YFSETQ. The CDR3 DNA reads TGCGCCAGCAGCTTGGCTATCTCGGTTTTAGCCGGGGAGCTGTTTTTT. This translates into CASSLAISVLAGELFF. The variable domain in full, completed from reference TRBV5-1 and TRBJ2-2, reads KAGVTQTPRYLIKTRGQQVTLSCSPISGHRSVSWYQQTPGQGLQFLFEYFSETQRNKGNFPGRFSGRQFSNSRSEMNVSTLELGDSALYLCASSLAISVLAGELFFGEGSRLTVL.

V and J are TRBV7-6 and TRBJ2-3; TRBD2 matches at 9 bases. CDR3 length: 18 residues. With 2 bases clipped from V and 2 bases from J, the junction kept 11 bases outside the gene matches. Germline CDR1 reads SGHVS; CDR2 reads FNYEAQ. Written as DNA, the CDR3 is TGTGCCAGCAGCTTAATCTACACTAGCGGGTCTAACACAGATACGCAGTATTTT. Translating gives CASSLIYTSGSNTDTQYF.

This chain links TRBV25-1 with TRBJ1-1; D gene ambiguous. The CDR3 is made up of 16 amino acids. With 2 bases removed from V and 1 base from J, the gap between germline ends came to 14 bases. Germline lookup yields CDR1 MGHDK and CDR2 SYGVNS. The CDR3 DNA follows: TGTGCCAGCAGTGAAGGCCCTGGCCTAGGGAACACTGAAGCTTTCTTT. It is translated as CASSEGPGLGNTEAFF.

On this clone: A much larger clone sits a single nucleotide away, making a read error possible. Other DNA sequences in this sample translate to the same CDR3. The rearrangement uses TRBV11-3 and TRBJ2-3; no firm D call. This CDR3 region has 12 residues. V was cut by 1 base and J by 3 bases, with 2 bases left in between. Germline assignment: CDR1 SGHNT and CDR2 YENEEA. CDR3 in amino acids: CASSLGTDTQYF. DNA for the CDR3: TGTGCCAGCAGCTTAGGGACAGATACGCAGTATTTT.

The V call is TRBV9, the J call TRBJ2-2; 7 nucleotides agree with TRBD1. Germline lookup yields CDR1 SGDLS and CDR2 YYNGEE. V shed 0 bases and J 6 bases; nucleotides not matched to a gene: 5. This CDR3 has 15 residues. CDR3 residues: CASSVVEGAAGELFF. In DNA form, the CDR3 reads TGTGCCAGCAGCGTAGTCGAGGGGGCGGCCGGGGAGCTGTTTTTT.

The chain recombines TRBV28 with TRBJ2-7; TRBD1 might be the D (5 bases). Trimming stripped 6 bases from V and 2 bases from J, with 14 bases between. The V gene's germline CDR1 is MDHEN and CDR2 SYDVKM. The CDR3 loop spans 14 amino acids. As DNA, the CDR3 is TGTGCCAGCAGCTCCAAGGCAGGGCCCTACGAGCAGTACTTC. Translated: CASSSKAGPYEQYF.

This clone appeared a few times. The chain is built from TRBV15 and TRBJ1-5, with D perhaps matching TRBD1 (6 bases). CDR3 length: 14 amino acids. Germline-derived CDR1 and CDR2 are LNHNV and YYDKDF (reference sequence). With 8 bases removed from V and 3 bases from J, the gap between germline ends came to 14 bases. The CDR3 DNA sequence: TGTGCCACCGCGGGGGGCGGGGACAATCAGCCCCAGCATTTT. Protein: CATAGGGDNQPQHF.

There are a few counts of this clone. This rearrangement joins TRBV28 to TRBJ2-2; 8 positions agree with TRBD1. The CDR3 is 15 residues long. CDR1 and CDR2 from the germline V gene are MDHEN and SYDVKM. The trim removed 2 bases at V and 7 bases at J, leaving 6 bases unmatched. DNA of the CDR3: TGTGCCAGCAGTTTAAGTCAGGGGGCCGGCGGGGAGCTGTTTTTT. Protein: CASSLSQGAGGELFF.

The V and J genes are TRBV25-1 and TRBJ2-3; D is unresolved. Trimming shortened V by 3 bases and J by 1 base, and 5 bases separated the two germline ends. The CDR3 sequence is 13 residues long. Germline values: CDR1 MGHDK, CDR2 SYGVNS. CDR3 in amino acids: CASSETGTDTQYF. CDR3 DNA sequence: TGTGCCAGCAGTGAGACGGGCACAGATACGCAGTATTTT.

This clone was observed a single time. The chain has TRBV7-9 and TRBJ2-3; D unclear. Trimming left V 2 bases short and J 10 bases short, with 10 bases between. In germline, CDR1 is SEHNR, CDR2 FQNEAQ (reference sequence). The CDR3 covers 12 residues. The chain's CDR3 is CASSLRLFAQYF. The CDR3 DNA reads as TGTGCCAGCAGCTTACGTCTTTTTGCGCAGTATTTT.

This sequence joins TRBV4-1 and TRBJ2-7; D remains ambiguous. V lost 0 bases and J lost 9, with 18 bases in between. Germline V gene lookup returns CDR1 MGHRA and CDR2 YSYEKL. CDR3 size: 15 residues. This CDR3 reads CASSQDFSSEVGQYF. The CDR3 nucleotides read TGCGCCAGCAGCCAAGATTTTAGTTCCGAGGTCGGGCAGTACTTC.

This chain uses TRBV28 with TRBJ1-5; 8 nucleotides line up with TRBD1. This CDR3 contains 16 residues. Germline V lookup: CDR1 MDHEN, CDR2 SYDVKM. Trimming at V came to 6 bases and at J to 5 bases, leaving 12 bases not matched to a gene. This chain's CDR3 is CASRQPGQGYDQPQHF. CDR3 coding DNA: TGTGCCAGCAGGCAACCCGGACAGGGTTACGATCAGCCCCAGCATTTT.